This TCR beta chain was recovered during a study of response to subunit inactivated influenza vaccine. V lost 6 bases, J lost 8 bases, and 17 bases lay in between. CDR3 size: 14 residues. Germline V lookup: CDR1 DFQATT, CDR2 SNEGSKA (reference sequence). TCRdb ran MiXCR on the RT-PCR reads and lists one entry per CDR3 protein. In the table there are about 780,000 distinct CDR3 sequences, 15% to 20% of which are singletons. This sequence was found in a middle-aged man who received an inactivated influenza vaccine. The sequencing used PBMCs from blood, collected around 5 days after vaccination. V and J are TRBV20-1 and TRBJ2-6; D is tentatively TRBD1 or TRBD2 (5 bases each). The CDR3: CSALDRAGTNVLTF. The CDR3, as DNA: TGCAGTGCCCTTGACAGAGCCGGGACCAACGTCCTGACTTTC.